Listed here are 28 T cell receptor beta chains from one sample, sequenced in a study of T cell responses to AZD1222 COVID-19 vaccine (dated by TCRdb to 2020 to 2023). Receptors were amplified or captured by the immunoSEQ multiplex PCR assay. TCRdb carries this immuneACCESS record with in-frame sequences only. Its versions omit some clonotypes, under half of them owing to an unresolved V gene in the studies checked, with the rest unexplained. This sample gives about 150,000 clones in total; 90% to 95% of them show up just once. The ten most abundant clones make up under 2% of the sample. The sample's time point, from its label and the paper: baseline before first vaccination. The sample in question was peripheral blood, obtained on day 0 of AZD1222 vaccination. The receptors derive from an adult in good health.

The chain combines TRBV5-1 with TRBJ1-1; D is unresolved. The V end was cut by 0 bases, the J end by 9 bases, with 9 bases between. CDR1 is SGHRS and CDR2 is YFSETQ in the germline V gene. There are 12 residues in the CDR3. In nucleotides, the CDR3 is TGCGCCAGCAGCTTGGACGGCAGGCAAGCTTTCTTT. Its translation is CASSLDGRQAFF.

This chain joins TRBV10-2 and TRBJ2-7; 9 bases agree with TRBD2. V lost 8 bases, J lost 1 base, and 3 bases stayed unmatched. CDR3 size: 13 residues. CDR1 is WSHSY and CDR2 is SAAADI in the germline V gene. The chain's CDR3 is CASLAGTSYEQYF. CDR3 DNA: TGCGCCAGCCTAGCGGGGACTTCCTACGAGCAGTACTTC.

The chain combines TRBV7-8 with TRBJ1-4, with D unclear. The J call may be faulty, since TRBJ2-2 better matches the DNA end. CDR1 is SGHVS and CDR2 is FQNEAQ in the germline V gene. This CDR3 is built from 12 residues. CDR3 DNA: TGTGCCAGCAGCTTAGTTGGCAGGGAGCTGTTTTTT. This translates into CASSLVGRELFF.

The J gene is TRBJ1-1, the V gene TRBV5-4; D is uncertain. V was clipped by 4 bases and J by 4 bases, with 14 bases between them. This CDR3 contains 14 residues. Germline lookup yields CDR1 SGHNT and CDR2 YYREEE (reference sequence). The CDR3 nucleotides are TGTGCCAGCAGCCCTCAAAATTTTTTCACTGAAGCTTTCTTT. It encodes CASSPQNFFTEAFF. Variable domain in full (rest from reference TRBV5-4 and TRBJ1-1): ETGVTQSPTHLIKTRGQQVTLRCSSQSGHNTVSWYQQALGQGPQFIFQYYREEENGRGNFPPRFSGLQFPNYSSELNVNALELDDSALYLCASSPQNFFTEAFFGQGTRLTVV.

This sequence joins TRBV6-2 or TRBV6-3 and TRBJ1-5, with D possibly TRBD1 on 6 matching bases. The germline V gene encodes CDR1 MNHEY and CDR2 SVGEGT. The CDR3 runs to 15 residues. Trimming removed 0 bases at V and 6 bases at J, with 12 bases between. CDR3 nucleotides: TGTGCCAGCAGTTACTCGGCAGGGGTAATTCAGCCCCAGCATTTT. Its protein is CASSYSAGVIQPQHF.

This rearrangement joins TRBV19 to TRBJ2-7, with 9 bases fitting TRBD2. Trimming cost V 4 bases and J 2 bases; bases outside gene matches: 12. The CDR3 runs to 17 residues. The V gene's germline CDR1 is LNHDA and CDR2 SQIVND (reference sequence). For the CDR3, the DNA is TGTGCCAGTAGTACCCCCCTGGGTAGCGGGAGACCCTACGAGCAGTACTTC. Residues: CASSTPLGSGRPYEQYF.

This clone was detected once. The chain has TRBV5-5 and TRBJ2-2; TRBD1 matches 8 bases. The germline CDR1 and CDR2 sequences are SGHKS and YYEKEE (reference sequence). The CDR3 covers 16 residues. V shed 4 bases, J shed 5 bases, and the junction held 10 bases outside the gene matches. CDR3 protein: CASSGDRGSLTGELFF. The CDR3, as DNA: TGTGCCAGCAGCGGCGACAGGGGAAGTCTTACCGGGGAGCTGTTTTTT.

The gene calls are TRBV7-9 and TRBJ2-5; D unresolved. In germline, CDR1 is SEHNR, CDR2 FQNEAQ (reference sequence). CDR3 size: 15 residues. Between the trimmed V and J ends, which lost 5 bases and 5 bases, there was a span of 18 bases. As DNA, the CDR3 is TGTGCCAGCAGCCTAGGTGGCCAGTCAGTGGAGACCCAGTACTTC. Its protein product is CASSLGGQSVETQYF.

The rearrangement uses TRBV9 and TRBJ1-6; no definite D call. This CDR3 spans 13 amino acids. V was clipped by 0 bases and J by 8 bases, with 6 bases between them. Germline V lookup: CDR1 SGDLS, CDR2 YYNGEE. The chain's CDR3 is CASSVVWDSPLHF. Here the CDR3 DNA reads TGTGCCAGCAGCGTAGTGTGGGATTCACCCCTCCACTTT.

This rearrangement joins TRBV11-2 to TRBJ2-7; 8 bases map to TRBD2. V lost 5 bases and J lost 5; bases outside the gene matches: 11. The CDR3 covers 15 residues. Germline V gene lookup returns CDR1 SGHAT and CDR2 FQNNGV. CDR3 sequence: CASSPVGTSRDEQYF. The DNA of the CDR3 is TGTGCCAGCAGCCCCGTCGGGACTAGTCGAGACGAGCAGTACTTC.

The gene calls are TRBV15 and TRBJ2-7; D not certain. Trimming took 1 base from V and 0 from J, leaving 7 bases between them. The CDR3 runs to 14 residues. Germline-derived CDR1 and CDR2 are LNHNV and YYDKDF (reference sequence). The CDR3 DNA reads as TGTGCCACCAGCAGAGCGAGGAGCTCCTACGAGCAGTACTTC. Its protein product is CATSRARSSYEQYF.

The chain combines TRBV5-1 with TRBJ1-2; the match to TRBD1 covers 8 bases. The CDR3 spans 16 residues. Germline CDR1 is SGHRS and CDR2 is YFSETQ. V shed 0 bases, J shed 4 bases, and the junction held 8 bases outside the gene matches. The CDR3 nucleotides are TGCGCCAGCAGCTTGGGCCTACAGGGGGGACCCTATGGCTACACCTTC. Its protein is CASSLGLQGGPYGYTF.

The chain couples TRBV2 to TRBJ1-2, with D unresolved. This CDR3 has 12 residues. V gave up 7 bases and J gave up 4 bases, with 10 bases separating them. Per the germline V gene, CDR1 is SNHLY and CDR2 is FYNNEI. Here the CDR3 reads CASTSEGYGYTF. In DNA form, the CDR3 reads TGTGCCAGCACCAGTGAGGGCTATGGCTACACCTTC.

CDR3 nucleotide sequence: TGTGCCAGCAGCGGACTTTACCCCAATCAGCCCCAGCATTTT. This translates into CASSGLYPNQPQHF. The chain carries TRBV2 and TRBJ1-5, with D unclear. From germline, CDR1 is SNHLY and CDR2 FYNNEI. The germline V and J ends were trimmed by 6 bases and 3 bases, with 12 bases remaining between them. The CDR3 sequence is 14 residues long.

This rearrangement joins TRBV6-1 to TRBJ1-1, with 8 bases fitting TRBD1. The germline V gene encodes CDR1 MNHNS and CDR2 SASEGT. V lost 3 bases and J lost 7; bases outside the gene matches: 7. The CDR3 is 14 residues long. The CDR3 bases are TGTGCCAGCAGTGAGCAGGGGGCGTCTTTTGAAGCTTTCTTT. Translated, it gives CASSEQGASFEAFF.

This sequence joins TRBV2 and TRBJ1-4, with no clear D. CDR3 length equals 13 residues. In germline, CDR1 is SNHLY, CDR2 FYNNEI. Between the trimmed V and J ends, which lost 1 base and 8 bases, there was a span of 8 bases. CDR3 residues: CASSEDRLEKLFF. DNA of the CDR3: TGTGCCAGCAGTGAAGACAGATTAGAAAAACTGTTTTTT. Full variable domain (rest looked up from reference TRBV2 and TRBJ1-4): EPEVTQTPSHQVTQMGQEVILRCVPISNHLYFYWYRQILGQKVEFLVSFYNNEISEKSEIFDDQFSVERPDGSNFTLKIRSTKLEDSAMYFCASSEDRLEKLFFGSGTQLSVL.

The genes are TRBV28 and TRBJ2-7; 12 positions agree with TRBD1. Germline V gene sequence: CDR1 MDHEN, CDR2 SYDVKM. This CDR3 contains 16 residues. V lost 5 bases and J lost 7; bases outside the gene matches: 12. In DNA, the CDR3 is TGTGCCAGCAGTGTATCTCCGGGACAGGGGGCTAGGGAGCAGTACTTC. It specifies CASSVSPGQGAREQYF.

This clone showed up just a few times. The V gene is TRBV5-6, the J gene TRBJ1-5, with D possibly being TRBD1 (6 bases). With 0 bases removed from V and 7 bases from J, the gap between germline ends came to 8 bases. The CDR3 has 13 residues. Germline assignment: CDR1 SGHDT and CDR2 YYEEEE. CDR3 nucleotide sequence: TGTGCCAGCAGCTTGGGGGGGGGCCAGCCCCAGCATTTT. The encoded protein is CASSLGGGQPQHF.

This chain links TRBV6-5 with TRBJ2-7; D gene unclear. The CDR3 totals 14 residues. Trimming removed 4 bases from V and 13 bases from J, with 23 bases in between. Germline values: CDR1 MNHEY, CDR2 SVGAGI. The CDR3 bases are TGTGCCAGCAGTTGCGACCCCCGGGCTCTGTGTGAATACTTC. The encoded protein is CASSCDPRALCEYF.

This chain joins TRBV5-1 and TRBJ2-7; no definite D call. V lost 7 bases and J 5 bases, leaving 16 bases between the germline ends. Germline V lookup: CDR1 SGHRS, CDR2 YFSETQ. CDR3 size: 13 residues. CDR3 in amino acids: CASALRVIDEQYF. CDR3 bases: TGCGCCAGCGCGTTAAGGGTGATTGACGAGCAGTACTTC. Looking up the rest from reference TRBV5-1 and TRBJ2-7 gives the full variable domain: KAGVTQTPRYLIKTRGQQVTLSCSPISGHRSVSWYQQTPGQGLQFLFEYFSETQRNKGNFPGRFSGRQFSNSRSEMNVSTLELGDSALYLCASALRVIDEQYFGPGTRLTVT.

V usage is TRBV5-4 and J usage is TRBJ2-3; 9 positions agree with TRBD2. The CDR3 loop spans 15 amino acids. Germline CDR1 and CDR2: SGHNT and YYREEE (reference sequence). The V segment lost 4 bases and the J segment 6 bases; nucleotides outside the gene matches: 9. CDR3 loop: CASSPGGLAGDTQYF. As DNA, the CDR3 is TGTGCCAGCAGCCCCGGGGGACTAGCAGGGGATACGCAGTATTTT. Complete variable domain (other parts from reference TRBV5-4 and TRBJ2-3): ETGVTQSPTHLIKTRGQQVTLRCSSQSGHNTVSWYQQALGQGPQFIFQYYREEENGRGNFPPRFSGLQFPNYSSELNVNALELDDSALYLCASSPGGLAGDTQYFGPGTRLTVL.

The chain carries TRBV10-3 and TRBJ1-1; D is unclear. Germline values: CDR1 ENHRY, CDR2 SYGVKD. This CDR3 is built from 14 residues. Trimming took 2 bases from V and 1 from J, leaving 8 bases between them. CDR3 nucleotide sequence: TGTGCCATCAGTGAGGTCGGGGAGAACACTGAAGCTTTCTTT. Amino acid sequence: CAISEVGENTEAFF.

The chain employs TRBV6-1 and TRBJ1-4, with unresolved D. The CDR3 totals 16 residues. The germline V and J ends were trimmed by 0 bases and 0 bases, with 8 bases remaining between them. Germline V CDR1 and CDR2: MNHNS, SASEGT. The CDR3 region has the DNA TGTGCCAGCAGTGAAGCCCGGGGTTCAACTAATGAAAAACTGTTTTTT. It encodes CASSEARGSTNEKLFF.

The chain has TRBV10-3 and TRBJ2-2; 7 bases are a match to TRBD1. The length of the CDR3 is 15 residues. With 6 bases clipped from V and 1 base from J, the junction kept 5 bases outside the gene matches. Germline V CDR1 and CDR2: ENHRY, SYGVKD. CDR3 residues: CAIRAGTENTGELFF. CDR3 sequence (DNA): TGTGCCATCAGAGCCGGGACAGAGAACACCGGGGAGCTGTTTTTT.

This chain links TRBV30 with TRBJ2-2; a possible D gene is TRBD2 (5 bases). Trimming cost V 0 bases and J 3 bases, with 11 bases left between them. This CDR3 contains 15 residues. Germline V gene lookup returns CDR1 GTSNPN and CDR2 SVGIG (reference sequence). The CDR3 bases are TGTGCCTGGAGTGTCAGCGGCTCCGACACCGGGGAGCTGTTTTTT. Protein: CAWSVSGSDTGELFF.

This sequence joins TRBV2 and TRBJ2-7, with D possibly matching TRBD1 (6 bases). This CDR3 comprises 15 residues. V was shortened by 2 bases and J by 0 bases, with 11 bases between the two germline ends. The V gene's germline CDR1 is SNHLY and CDR2 FYNNEI. DNA for the CDR3: TGTGCCAGCAGTGAAATCCCAGGGGTCTCCTACGAGCAGTACTTC. This translates into CASSEIPGVSYEQYF. Complete variable domain (other parts from reference TRBV2 and TRBJ2-7): EPEVTQTPSHQVTQMGQEVILRCVPISNHLYFYWYRQILGQKVEFLVSFYNNEISEKSEIFDDQFSVERPDGSNFTLKIRSTKLEDSAMYFCASSEIPGVSYEQYFGPGTRLTVT.

The CDR3 DNA is TGTGCCAGCAGTTTGAGACAGTTGGAAGCTTTCTTT. This translates into CASSLRQLEAFF. The chain joins TRBV28 to TRBJ1-1; possibly TRBD1 for D (5 bases). The CDR3 runs 12 residues. Germline loops: CDR1 MDHEN, CDR2 SYDVKM. V lost 3 bases, J lost 8 bases, and 10 bases lay in between.

The CDR3 sequence is CASSERDSGPYEQYF. Written as DNA, the CDR3 is TGTGCCAGCAGCGAAAGGGACTCGGGACCCTACGAGCAGTACTTC. The chain uses TRBV4-2 and TRBJ2-7, with TRBD2 as a possible D gene (6 bases). From germline, CDR1 is LGHNA and CDR2 YNFKEQ. The CDR3 has 15 amino acids. Trimming pared 5 bases from V and 2 bases from J, leaving 16 bases between.